The 30 T cell receptor beta chains below come from one sample, sequenced in a study of cytomegalovirus exposure and HLA in healthy donors. Primers for the PCR totalled 60 Vbeta and 13 Jbeta. Libraries were prepared by immunoSEQ multiplex PCR; TCRdb keeps only in-frame clonotypes and omits some of them. This table has about 140,000 clones, approximately 72% appearing once. Material: PBMCs. The receptor set was obtained from a woman aged 55-75 years in good health and CMV-seronegative.

The J gene is TRBJ2-3, the V gene TRBV5-5, with D uncertain. Trimming pared 0 bases from V and 4 bases from J, leaving 12 bases between. Per the germline V gene, CDR1 is SGHKS and CDR2 is YYEKEE (reference sequence). The CDR3 totals 15 residues. The CDR3 coding sequence is TGTGCCAGCAGCTTGGGCCCTTCGGGTCCAGATACGCAGTATTTT. Its translation: CASSLGPSGPDTQYF. The full variable domain, rest sourced from reference TRBV5-5 and TRBJ2-3, is DAGVTQSPTHLIKTRGQQVTLRCSPISGHKSVSWYQQVLGQGPQFIFQYYEKEERGRGNFPDRFSARQFPNYSSELNVNALLLGDSALYLCASSLGPSGPDTQYFGPGTRLTVL.

V is TRBV7-3 and J is TRBJ2-1; perhaps TRBD1 as D (6 bases). The V gene's germline CDR1 is SGHTA and CDR2 FQGTGA. V dropped 4 bases and J dropped 9 bases, with 19 bases sitting between them. The CDR3 spans 15 residues. The CDR3 protein is CASSSQTGSLTEQFF. CDR3 DNA: TGTGCCAGCAGCTCCCAGACAGGATCCCTCACTGAGCAGTTCTTC.

This chain uses TRBV5-1 with TRBJ1-6; a possible D gene is TRBD1 (6 bases). The V gene lost 7 bases and the J gene lost 6 bases, with 14 bases spanning the gap. CDR1 and CDR2 (germline): SGHRS, YFSETQ. CDR3 length equals 14 residues. The CDR3 loop reads CASSEQGPNSPLHF. In nucleotides, the CDR3 is TGCGCCAGCTCCGAACAGGGACCTAATTCACCCCTCCACTTT. The entire variable domain, with the rest obtained from reference TRBV5-1 and TRBJ1-6, is as follows: KAGVTQTPRYLIKTRGQQVTLSCSPISGHRSVSWYQQTPGQGLQFLFEYFSETQRNKGNFPGRFSGRQFSNSRSEMNVSTLELGDSALYLCASSEQGPNSPLHFGNGTRLTVT.

This chain uses TRBV7-3 with TRBJ1-1, with 8 bases fitting TRBD1. The germline CDR1 and CDR2 sequences are SGHTA and FQGTGA. V dropped 2 bases and J dropped 8; count of bases not matched to a gene: 7. The CDR3 consists of 14 residues. Here the CDR3 reads CASSLGIAGGEAFF. In DNA, the CDR3 is TGTGCCAGCAGCTTAGGGATCGCAGGGGGCGAAGCTTTCTTT.

This chain uses TRBV5-4 with TRBJ2-3; 7 nucleotides line up with TRBD2. Looked up from germline, CDR1 is SGHNT and CDR2 is YYREEE (reference sequence). J lost 2 bases, V lost 4 bases, and 4 bases had no gene match. The CDR3 is 14 residues long. The CDR3 DNA reads as TGTGCCAGCAGCCCTACTAGCGCCACAGATACGCAGTATTTT. It encodes CASSPTSATDTQYF. Based on the CDR3 plus reference TRBV5-4 and TRBJ2-3, the full variable domain is ETGVTQSPTHLIKTRGQQVTLRCSSQSGHNTVSWYQQALGQGPQFIFQYYREEENGRGNFPPRFSGLQFPNYSSELNVNALELDDSALYLCASSPTSATDTQYFGPGTRLTVL.

The gene calls are TRBV5-1 and TRBJ2-1; possible D gene TRBD2, 7 bases. In germline, CDR1 is SGHRS, CDR2 YFSETQ. With 0 bases removed from V and 0 bases from J, the gap between germline ends came to 22 bases. The CDR3 runs 20 residues. DNA of the CDR3: TGCGCCAGCAGCTTGGGGGGGGCCGCTAGCGGCCCCCCCTCCTACAATGAGCAGTTCTTC. This gives the protein CASSLGGAASGPPSYNEQFF.

V usage is TRBV19 and J usage is TRBJ1-2, with 7 bases aligning to TRBD1. Germline V gene lookup returns CDR1 LNHDA and CDR2 SQIVND (reference sequence). V lost 5 bases and J lost 4; bases outside the gene matches: 16. The CDR3 has 17 amino acids. This CDR3 is CASSVQFTGAGSYGYTF. The CDR3 region has the DNA TGTGCCAGTAGTGTTCAATTCACAGGGGCAGGGTCCTATGGCTACACCTTC. The variable domain in full, with the rest retrieved from reference TRBV19 and TRBJ1-2, is DGGITQSPKYLFRKEGQNVTLSCEQNLNHDAMYWYRQDPGQGLRLIYYSQIVNDFQKGDIAEGYSVSREKKESFPLTVTSAQKNPTAFYLCASSVQFTGAGSYGYTFGSGTRLTVV.

The chain has TRBV7-9 and TRBJ2-3, with TRBD1 matching 8 bases. V dropped 0 bases and J dropped 1; count of bases not matched to a gene: 3. Germline V gene sequence: CDR1 SEHNR, CDR2 FQNEAQ (reference sequence). The CDR3 totals 16 residues. The CDR3 loop reads CASSLASTGGTDTQYF. DNA of the CDR3: TGTGCCAGCAGCTTAGCGTCGACAGGGGGCACAGATACGCAGTATTTT.

This chain connects TRBV6-1 to TRBJ1-2, with D hard to call. The CDR3 totals 13 residues. Deletions cut 4 bases from V and 2 bases from J, with 8 bases between. Germline lookup yields CDR1 MNHNS and CDR2 SASEGT. The CDR3 nucleotides are TGTGCCAGCAGTGCAAAGAGCAACTATGGCTACACCTTC. The encoded protein is CASSAKSNYGYTF.

V usage is TRBV7-2 and J usage is TRBJ2-2, with D possibly TRBD2 on 5 matching bases. V was clipped by 2 bases and J by 6 bases, with 13 bases between them. The CDR3 is 15 residues long. The V gene's germline CDR1 is SGHTA and CDR2 FQGNSA. The CDR3 spells CASSLRTSAAGELFF. DNA for the CDR3: TGTGCCAGCAGCTTAAGGACCTCAGCGGCCGGGGAGCTGTTTTTT.

The rearrangement links TRBV4-1 to TRBJ2-2; tentative D call: TRBD1 (5 bases). Trimming removed 4 bases at V and 0 bases at J, with 9 bases between. Germline loops: CDR1 MGHRA, CDR2 YSYEKL. The CDR3 sequence is 15 residues long. DNA of the CDR3: TGCGCCAGCAGCCTCAGGGCCCCGAACACCGGGGAGCTGTTTTTT. Its protein product is CASSLRAPNTGELFF.

V and J are TRBV7-9 and TRBJ2-2; a weak D match, TRBD2 (5 bases). The length of the CDR3 is 14 residues. Germline CDR1 and CDR2: SEHNR and FQNEAQ (reference sequence). Trimming left V 4 bases short and J 7 bases short, with 13 bases between. The CDR3 protein is CASSSPLTIGELFF. The DNA for the CDR3 is TGTGCCAGCAGCTCCCCCCTGACTATCGGGGAGCTGTTTTTT.

This clone was picked up one time. This sequence joins TRBV7-6 and TRBJ2-1, with 8 bases that match TRBD2. The CDR3 is 17 amino acids. Germline V gene data show CDR1 as SGHVS and CDR2 as FNYEAQ. V gave up 1 base and J gave up 3 bases; unmatched junction bases: 8. The CDR3 here is CASSLGGLTSGYNEQFF. CDR3 DNA: TGTGCCAGCAGCTTAGGGGGACTCACTAGCGGCTACAATGAGCAGTTCTTC.

The chain joins TRBV7-2 to TRBJ1-2, with TRBD1 matching 8 bases. This CDR3 has 14 residues. Germline values: CDR1 SGHTA, CDR2 FQGNSA. Trimming at V came to 4 bases and at J to 4 bases, leaving 5 bases not matched to a gene. In DNA form, the CDR3 reads TGTGCCAGCAGCTCCAGGACAGGGCCCTATGGCTACACCTTC. It is translated as CASSSRTGPYGYTF.

V is TRBV5-1 and J is TRBJ2-3; a possible D gene is TRBD1 (6 bases). The V end lost 0 bases, the J end lost 1 base, and 9 bases lay between the germline ends. Germline V gene lookup returns CDR1 SGHRS and CDR2 YFSETQ. The CDR3 loop spans 15 amino acids. The CDR3 spells CASSLGGLGTDTQYF. The CDR3 nucleotides are TGCGCCAGCAGCTTGGGGGGGCTGGGCACAGATACGCAGTATTTT.

This clone showed up just a few times. The chain uses TRBV2 and TRBJ2-1; 12 bases match TRBD2. Looked up from germline, CDR1 is SNHLY and CDR2 is FYNNEI. V trimming: 7 bases; J trimming: 2 bases; junction bases outside the gene matches: 3. This CDR3 is built from 15 residues. The DNA of the CDR3 is TGTGCCAGCACCTGGACTAGCGGGGCCTACAATGAGCAGTTCTTC. It translates to CASTWTSGAYNEQFF.

The rearrangement joins TRBV7-2 to TRBJ2-7; 9 positions agree with TRBD2. Losses at the gene ends were 0 bases for V and 2 bases for J; bases not matched to a gene: 11. Germline lookup yields CDR1 SGHTA and CDR2 FQGNSA. The CDR3 length is 18 residues. CDR3 nucleotides: TGTGCCAGCAGCTTAGCCCCCGCTAGCGGGACCGGCACCTACGAGCAGTACTTC. Residues: CASSLAPASGTGTYEQYF.

V usage is TRBV27 and J usage is TRBJ1-2; 7 nucleotides agree with TRBD1. The CDR3 spans 13 residues. Germline V gene data show CDR1 as MNHEY and CDR2 as SMNVEV (reference sequence). The V gene end was trimmed by 6 bases and the J gene end by 2 bases; junction bases not matched to a gene: 3. CDR3 sequence reads: CASSRDRNYGYTF. CDR3 bases: TGTGCCAGCAGCCGGGACAGAAACTATGGCTACACCTTC.

On this clone itself: An end of the junction differs from the germline gene, which may be a read error. The CDR3 bases are TGTGCCAGTAATATAGGGGGGACAGGGAATGAAAAACTGTTTTTT. The encoded protein is CASNIGGTGNEKLFF. The gene calls are TRBV19 and TRBJ1-4; TRBD1 matches at 9 bases. The CDR3 has 15 residues. CDR1 and CDR2 (germline): LNHDA, SQIVND (reference sequence).

The rearrangement links TRBV7-2 to TRBJ1-1; no definite D call. Trimming shortened V by 2 bases and J by 2 bases, and 6 bases separated the two germline ends. Looked up from germline, CDR1 is SGHTA and CDR2 is FQGNSA. This CDR3 is built from 13 residues. The CDR3 DNA follows: TGTGCCAGCAGCTTATTCTTTAACACTGAAGCTTTCTTT. It translates to CASSLFFNTEAFF. Together with reference TRBV7-2 and TRBJ1-1, the CDR3 gives the full variable domain: GAGVSQSPSNKVTEKGKDVELRCDPISGHTALYWYRQSLGQGLEFLIYFQGNSAPDKSGLPSDRFSAERTGGSVSTLTIQRTQQEDSAVYLCASSLFFNTEAFFGQGTRLTVV.

This rearrangement joins TRBV5-1 to TRBJ2-2; 9 bases line up with TRBD1. The CDR3 runs 15 residues. With V trimmed by 4 bases and J by 5 bases, 6 bases remained unmatched. CDR1 is SGHRS, CDR2 YFSETQ, per germline. The CDR3 DNA reads as TGCGCCAGCAGCCATAGACAGGGGGAAACCGGGGAGCTGTTTTTT. It is translated as CASSHRQGETGELFF.

This chain joins TRBV10-3 and TRBJ1-1; D may be TRBD1 (5 bases). V lost 3 bases and J lost 0, with 8 bases in between. Germline CDR1 ENHRY, CDR2 SYGVKD. The CDR3 extends over 14 amino acids. The CDR3 region is CAISERGMNTEAFF. The CDR3 DNA sequence: TGTGCCATCAGTGAAAGGGGAATGAACACTGAAGCTTTCTTT.

The rearrangement links TRBV10-1 to TRBJ2-5; 7 positions agree with TRBD2. The better agreement between TRBJ2-7 and the DNA end casts doubt on the J call. CDR3 length: 13 residues. CDR1 is WNHNN, CDR2 SYGVQD, per germline (reference sequence). This CDR3 reads CASSCGSSGEQYF. The CDR3 DNA sequence: TGCGCCAGCAGTTGCGGGAGTTCGGGCGAGCAGTACTTC.

V is TRBV5-1 and J is TRBJ2-2; possible D gene TRBD1, 6 bases. Germline V gene data show CDR1 as SGHRS and CDR2 as YFSETQ. V was pared by 0 bases and J by 4 bases, with 19 bases between. The CDR3 totals 18 residues. DNA of the CDR3: TGCGCCAGCAGCTTGGATTTTGGCAGGGGCCGCCCCACCGGGGAGCTGTTTTTT. This translates into CASSLDFGRGRPTGELFF.

J is TRBJ2-2 and V is TRBV5-1, with 8 bases aligning to TRBD1. The CDR3 covers 14 residues. The germline gives CDR1 SGHRS, CDR2 YFSETQ. Trimming cost V 4 bases and J 7 bases; bases outside gene matches: 6. CDR3 bases: TGCGCCAGCAGCCTAGACAGGGGTCACGGGGAGCTGTTTTTT. Its protein product is CASSLDRGHGELFF.

This clone was picked up a small number of times. The J gene is TRBJ2-1, the V gene TRBV4-3; 9 bases map to TRBD2. The CDR3 is 16 residues long. V gave up 0 bases and J gave up 4 bases; unmatched junction bases: 4. Germline V gene sequence: CDR1 LGHNA, CDR2 YSLEER. DNA of the CDR3: TGCGCCAGCAGCCAAGAGGGCGGGGGGGCTTACAATGAGCAGTTCTTC. This encodes CASSQEGGGAYNEQFF.

This clone was counted only a few times. The chain uses TRBV5-1 and TRBJ2-3; D call uncertain. Trimming shortened V by 1 base and J by 0 bases, and 6 bases separated the two germline ends. Germline CDR1 reads SGHRS; CDR2 reads YFSETQ. The CDR3 is 14 residues long. The CDR3 nucleotides read TGCGCCAGCAGCTTGTTCGGGAGCACAGATACGCAGTATTTT. Encoded protein: CASSLFGSTDTQYF.

This chain connects TRBV15 to TRBJ2-7, with a tentative D call TRBD2 (6 bases). There are 14 residues in the CDR3. V lost 5 bases to trimming and J lost 3 bases, with 14 bases between them. Germline CDR1 reads LNHNV; CDR2 reads YYDKDF (reference sequence). The CDR3 loop reads CATSARLDFYEQYF. DNA for the CDR3: TGTGCCACCAGCGCCCGACTAGATTTCTACGAGCAGTACTTC. Filled out from reference TRBV15 and TRBJ2-7, the complete variable domain reads DAMVIQNPRYQVTQFGKPVTLSCSQTLNHNVMYWYQQKSSQAPKLLFHYYDKDFNNEADTPDNFQSRRPNTSFCFLDIRSPGLGDTAMYLCATSARLDFYEQYFGPGTRLTVT.

A remark on this clone: Other DNA sequences in the sample encode the same CDR3. CDR3 DNA: TGTGCCAGCAGTGCTTCCCTAGCGGGAGGGCGCTACGAGCAGTACTTC. Amino acids: CASSASLAGGRYEQYF. The V call is TRBV11-2, the J call TRBJ2-7; TRBD2 aligns across 12 bases. With 6 bases clipped from V and 3 bases from J, the junction kept 9 bases outside the gene matches. CDR1 is SGHAT and CDR2 is FQNNGV in the germline V gene. This CDR3 region has 16 residues.

The chain has TRBV9 and TRBJ2-1; maybe TRBD2 (6 bases). Germline CDR1 and CDR2: SGDLS and YYNGEE. The CDR3 consists of 15 residues. Trimming took 0 bases from V and 7 from J, leaving 14 bases between them. CDR3 amino acids: CASSVGPSERNEQFF. DNA for the CDR3: TGTGCCAGCAGCGTAGGGCCTAGCGAGCGGAATGAGCAGTTCTTC. The entire variable domain, with the rest obtained from reference TRBV9 and TRBJ2-1, is as follows: DSGVTQTPKHLITATGQRVTLRCSPRSGDLSVYWYQQSLDQGLQFLIQYYNGEERAKGNILERFSAQQFPDLHSELNLSSLELGDSALYFCASSVGPSERNEQFFGPGTRLTVL.